What follows are 25 T cell receptor beta chains derived from one specimen sequenced in a study of shared clonotypes between healthy human individuals. Generated by immunoSEQ multiplex PCR, the TCRdb table keeps only in-frame clones and is missing some. The repertoire holds more than 2 million clones, with around 95% as singletons. CD45RO-negative CD8 cells positively selected for CCR7 made up the naive population, which excluded terminally differentiated effector memory CD45RA+ cells. The sequenced sample was naive CD8+ T cells from PBMCs. The receptor source for this set is a man between 18 and 29 years old in good health. Some clones in this sample may be carry-over from other donors' samples.

The J gene is TRBJ2-1, the V gene TRBV9, with D possibly TRBD2 on 6 matching bases. This CDR3 spans 13 amino acids. Between the trimmed V and J ends, which lost 3 bases and 8 bases, there was a span of 12 bases. Germline V gives CDR1 SGDLS, CDR2 YYNGEE. The CDR3 here is CASSGGLSDEQFF. The CDR3 DNA reads as TGTGCCAGCAGCGGGGGACTCAGCGATGAGCAGTTCTTC.

The rearrangement joins TRBV6-5 to TRBJ2-1; 9 bases agree with TRBD2. The germline gives CDR1 MNHEY, CDR2 SVGAGI. J gave up 5 bases and V 4 bases, and 6 bases lay outside the gene matches. The CDR3 has 15 residues. The chain's CDR3 is CASSSWAGGDNEQFF. CDR3 bases: TGTGCCAGCAGTTCTTGGGCGGGAGGGGACAATGAGCAGTTCTTC.

This chain connects TRBV19 to TRBJ2-3, with 10 bases that match TRBD1. J lost 4 bases, V lost 3 bases, and 10 bases had no gene match. CDR3 length equals 17 residues. Germline V gene data show CDR1 as LNHDA and CDR2 as SQIVND (reference sequence). The CDR3 protein is CASSMNSGQGYSDTQYF. Written as DNA, the CDR3 is TGTGCCAGTAGTATGAATTCGGGACAGGGGTATTCAGATACGCAGTATTTT.

The chain carries TRBV27 and TRBJ2-1; the match to TRBD1 covers 9 bases. CDR1 MNHEY and CDR2 SMNVEV come from the germline V gene (reference sequence). The J segment lost 3 bases and the V segment lost 8 bases, leaving 17 bases of the junction unmatched. The CDR3 is made up of 18 amino acids. The CDR3 sequence is CASSASPGTGTFYNEQFF. The CDR3 DNA follows: TGTGCCAGCTCCGCCTCCCCCGGGACAGGGACATTCTACAATGAGCAGTTCTTC.

The V gene is TRBV7-8, the J gene TRBJ2-2; D call uncertain. The ends were cut back, 2 bases at V and 7 bases at J, with 14 bases in the middle. The CDR3 is made up of 15 amino acids. Per germline, CDR1 SGHVS and CDR2 FQNEAQ. The CDR3 nucleotides are TGTGCCAGCAGCTTAAGCAGGAGTGAGAGCGGGGAGCTGTTTTTT. This encodes CASSLSRSESGELFF.

J is TRBJ2-7 and V is TRBV5-1, with TRBD1 as a possible D gene (5 bases). V lost 4 bases and J lost 0, with 11 bases in between. The CDR3 is 14 residues long. Germline CDR1 is SGHRS and CDR2 is YFSETQ. DNA of the CDR3: TGCGCCAGCAGCCGAGAGACAGACTCCTACGAGCAGTACTTC. Its translation is CASSRETDSYEQYF.

This chain connects TRBV13 to TRBJ2-7; 9 bases map to TRBD1. The germline V gene has CDR1 PRHDT and CDR2 FYEKMQ (reference sequence). V was clipped by 6 bases and J by 5 bases; unmatched bases: 11. CDR3 length: 15 residues. The CDR3 spells CASSRPGTGLHEQYF. Here the CDR3 DNA reads TGTGCCAGCAGTCGGCCCGGGACAGGGCTCCACGAGCAGTACTTC.

Worth noting for this clone: This sample also contains other DNA sequences that code for the same CDR3. The chain has TRBV7-9 and TRBJ1-2; possible D gene TRBD1, 5 bases. The CDR3 consists of 13 residues. Trimming took off 3 bases at V and 0 bases at J, with 5 bases between the two ends. CDR1 is SEHNR and CDR2 is FQNEAQ in the germline V gene (reference sequence). CDR3 amino acids: CASSLGPNYGYTF. The CDR3 DNA follows: TGTGCCAGCAGCTTGGGACCTAACTATGGCTACACCTTC.

As for this clone: This same CDR3 is encoded by further DNA sequences in the sample. The chain carries TRBV28 and TRBJ2-7, with TRBD2 as a possible D gene (6 bases). Germline CDR1 MDHEN, CDR2 SYDVKM. The CDR3 sequence is 14 residues long. V was trimmed by 2 bases and J by 0 bases, leaving 8 bases between them. CDR3 amino acids: CASSLGDFSYEQYF. CDR3 nucleotide sequence: TGTGCCAGCAGTTTAGGGGACTTCTCCTACGAGCAGTACTTC.

The J gene is TRBJ2-2, the V gene TRBV5-1, with TRBD2 matching over 8 bases. Germline V lookup: CDR1 SGHRS, CDR2 YFSETQ. The CDR3 has 15 amino acids. V dropped 2 bases and J dropped 6; count of bases not matched to a gene: 6. The CDR3 bases are TGCGCCAGCAGCTTAGCGGGAGTTCTGTCCGGGGAGCTGTTTTTT. This gives the protein CASSLAGVLSGELFF.

Remarks on this clone: This sample also contains other DNA sequences that code for the same CDR3. This chain links TRBV14 with TRBJ2-7; D ambiguous. V was cut by 3 bases and J by 0 bases, with 9 bases left in between. CDR3 length equals 14 residues. The germline CDR1 and CDR2 sequences are SGHDN and FVKESK. CDR3 nucleotide sequence: TGTGCCAGCAGCCAGGGGTCCTACTCCTACGAGCAGTACTTC. It encodes CASSQGSYSYEQYF.

This chain joins TRBV5-5 and TRBJ1-1; D is unclear. The CDR3 is 14 amino acids. V lost 4 bases to trimming and J lost 1 base, with 11 bases between them. Germline V gene sequence: CDR1 SGHKS, CDR2 YYEKEE (reference sequence). The chain's CDR3 is CASSARPRNTEAFF. In DNA form, the CDR3 reads TGTGCCAGCAGCGCCCGACCGAGGAACACTGAAGCTTTCTTT. The variable domain in full, completed from reference TRBV5-5 and TRBJ1-1, reads DAGVTQSPTHLIKTRGQQVTLRCSPISGHKSVSWYQQVLGQGPQFIFQYYEKEERGRGNFPDRFSARQFPNYSSELNVNALLLGDSALYLCASSARPRNTEAFFGQGTRLTVV.

This clone was counted once. The rearrangement links TRBV5-4 to TRBJ2-7, with a weak D call TRBD2 (6 bases). Trimming pared 0 bases from V and 5 bases from J, leaving 15 bases between. The V gene's germline CDR1 is SGHNT and CDR2 YYREEE (reference sequence). The CDR3 length is 15 residues. In DNA, the CDR3 is TGTGCCAGCAGCTTGGGGGACTCCTCGGGCCACGAGCAGTACTTC. Protein product: CASSLGDSSGHEQYF.

The chain combines TRBV28 with TRBJ2-2; D gene uncertain. The germline gives CDR1 MDHEN, CDR2 SYDVKM. This CDR3 contains 12 residues. Trimming removed 5 bases from V and 3 bases from J, with 4 bases in between. The CDR3 spells CASSQYTGELFF. The CDR3 DNA follows: TGTGCCAGCAGTCAATACACCGGGGAGCTGTTTTTT.

The rearrangement uses TRBV28 and TRBJ2-7, with D possibly matching TRBD2 (6 bases). V lost 6 bases to trimming and J lost 0 bases, with 15 bases between them. This CDR3 comprises 15 residues. Germline V gene lookup returns CDR1 MDHEN and CDR2 SYDVKM. The CDR3 protein is CASSMLAPSSYEQYF. The CDR3 DNA reads as TGTGCCAGCAGCATGCTAGCGCCTAGCTCCTACGAGCAGTACTTC. Looking up the rest from reference TRBV28 and TRBJ2-7 gives the full variable domain: DVKVTQSSRYLVKRTGEKVFLECVQDMDHENMFWYRQDPGLGLRLIYFSYDVKMKEKGDIPEGYSVSREKKERFSLILESASTNQTSMYLCASSMLAPSSYEQYFGPGTRLTVT.

V is TRBV19 and J is TRBJ2-7; 8 positions match TRBD2. The CDR3 is made up of 13 amino acids. The germline CDR1 and CDR2 sequences are LNHDA and SQIVND (reference sequence). The V segment lost 5 bases and the J segment 5 bases; nucleotides outside the gene matches: 5. The CDR3, as DNA: TGTGCCAGTAGTCTCCGGGAGGGCGACGAGCAGTACTTC. Protein: CASSLREGDEQYF.

V usage is TRBV18 and J usage is TRBJ2-1; D is undetermined. CDR1 is KGHSH and CDR2 is LQKENI in the germline V gene. CDR3 length equals 13 residues. The germline V and J ends were trimmed by 3 bases and 8 bases, with 11 bases remaining between them. The CDR3 sequence: CASSPTISDEQFF. Here the CDR3 DNA reads TGTGCCAGCTCACCCACGATCAGCGATGAGCAGTTCTTC.

The chain recombines TRBV9 with TRBJ1-2; D gene uncertain. V lost 4 bases to trimming and J lost 8 bases, with 15 bases between them. The germline CDR1 and CDR2 sequences are SGDLS and YYNGEE. The CDR3 contains 13 residues. The CDR3 reads CASSHRQEGGYTF. The CDR3 DNA is TGTGCCAGCAGCCATAGGCAAGAGGGAGGCTACACCTTC.

Here the CDR3 reads CASSSDPTGVGTEAFF. The CDR3 DNA reads as TGTGCCAGCAGCTCGGACCCGACAGGGGTGGGCACTGAAGCTTTCTTT. The chain has TRBV11-2 and TRBJ1-1; 8 nucleotides line up with TRBD1. This CDR3 has 16 amino acids. Germline-derived CDR1 and CDR2 are SGHAT and FQNNGV. V lost 4 bases to trimming and J lost 4 bases; unmatched junction nucleotides: 11.

This CDR3 reads CASSYGQVLPYEQYF. The CDR3 DNA is TGTGCCAGCAGTTATGGGCAGGTCCTGCCCTACGAGCAGTACTTC. J is TRBJ2-7 and V is TRBV6-6, with D uncertain. The CDR3 is made up of 15 amino acids. V shed 3 bases and J shed 2 bases, with 14 bases lying between them. Germline V gives CDR1 MNHNY, CDR2 SVGAGI (reference sequence).

V usage is TRBV7-9 and J usage is TRBJ2-2, with 7 positions matching TRBD2. The CDR3 is made up of 16 amino acids. V dropped 9 bases and J dropped 0; count of bases not matched to a gene: 10. Per germline, CDR1 SEHNR and CDR2 FQNEAQ (reference sequence). CDR3 sequence: CASRKYSGSNTGELFF. The CDR3 coding sequence is TGTGCCAGTCGGAAATATAGCGGGTCGAACACCGGGGAGCTGTTTTTT.

The chain couples TRBV5-6 to TRBJ1-1; D unclear. CDR1 and CDR2 (germline): SGHDT, YYEEEE. The germline V and J ends were trimmed by 0 bases and 0 bases, with 12 bases remaining between them. CDR3 size: 16 residues. The CDR3 loop reads CASSLASTGMNTEAFF. CDR3 nucleotide sequence: TGTGCCAGCAGCTTGGCCTCGACGGGCATGAACACTGAAGCTTTCTTT.

The J gene is TRBJ2-7, the V gene TRBV28, with 8 bases that match TRBD2. The V gene's germline CDR1 is MDHEN and CDR2 SYDVKM. The junction had 23 bases not matched to a gene; V was cut back by 1 base and J by 0 bases. CDR3 size: 22 residues. The CDR3 DNA is TGTGCCAGCAGTTTATCCCTCGTAACCCCGGTACTAGCGGACCTCAGCTCCTACGAGCAGTACTTC. Protein: CASSLSLVTPVLADLSSYEQYF.

This chain joins TRBV6-5 and TRBJ2-7; D is ambiguous. CDR1 and CDR2 (germline): MNHEY, SVGAGI. V was pared by 4 bases and J by 3 bases, with 7 bases between. This CDR3 spans 12 amino acids. The CDR3 region is CASSSPFYEQYF. Here the CDR3 DNA reads TGTGCCAGCAGTTCCCCCTTCTACGAGCAGTACTTC.

The chain carries TRBV28 and TRBJ1-4, with 9 bases identical to TRBD1. This CDR3 contains 16 residues. J lost 4 bases, V lost 2 bases, and 5 bases had no gene match. From germline, CDR1 is MDHEN and CDR2 SYDVKM. The chain's CDR3 is CASSLGWGQGNEKLFF. The CDR3, as DNA: TGTGCCAGCAGTTTAGGATGGGGACAGGGTAATGAAAAACTGTTTTTT.